The rows below give T cell receptor beta chains drawn from one sample of a study of T cell responses to AZD1222 COVID-19 vaccine. This table comes from immunoSEQ multiplex PCR, and its TCRdb copy is limited to in-frame clones, with some not included. Here the sample spans 150,000 to 200,000 clones, 85% to 95% being singletons. This specimen was peripheral blood, taken on day 0 of AZD1222 vaccination. The receptors were gathered from an adult in good health. Each CDR3 is given with its conserved first and last residue. The order of the fields is J gene, clone size, D gene, V gene, CDR3 DNA, CDR3 protein. A D gene is named only where the DNA matches it firmly. Not all rows give a size; the values are once, few, many and, for expanded clones, a class.

TRBJ1-5	NA	NA	TRBV11-2	TGTGCCAGCAGCTTGGGTAGCAATCAGCCCCAGCATTTT	CASSLGSNQPQHF
TRBJ1-3	NA	NA	TRBV9	TGTGCCAGCAGCGTAGAGGCCCCGAGCTCTGGAAACACCATATATTTT	CASSVEAPSSGNTIYF
TRBJ2-3	once	NA	TRBV2	TGTGCCAGCAGTGAAGCGCGGTATGAAGATACGCAGTATTTT	CASSEARYEDTQYF
TRBJ2-2	NA	NA	TRBV28	TGTGCCAGCAGTTTAACGGACAGTTTGGCCGGGGAGCTGTTTTTT	CASSLTDSLAGELFF
TRBJ1-1	NA	TRBD1	TRBV6-5	TGTGCCAGCAGTTACGGACAGGGGGGGATGAACACTGAAGCTTTCTTT	CASSYGQGGMNTEAFF
TRBJ2-7	NA	TRBD2	TRBV12-5	TGTGCTAGTGGTTTCGGACTAGCGGGCGAGCAGTACTTC	CASGFGLAGEQYF
TRBJ1-1	NA	NA	TRBV6-1	TGTGCCAGCAGTGAAGGAGGGGTGGATGAAGCTTTCTTT	CASSEGGVDEAFF
TRBJ1-5	NA	TRBD1	TRBV6-5	TGTGCCAGCAGTTACTCGAGGGACAGCAACAATCAGCCCCAGCATTTT	CASSYSRDSNNQPQHF
TRBJ1-1	NA	NA	TRBV2	TGTGCCAGCAGTGAAGGACGAGTGGTGAACACTGAAGCTTTCTTT	CASSEGRVVNTEAFF
TRBJ1-2	NA	NA	TRBV5-5	TGTGCCAGCAGGAACACAGGACACTCCTATGGCTACACCTTC	CASRNTGHSYGYTF
TRBJ1-5	once	TRBD1	TRBV6-5	TGTGCCAGCCGCCGACAGGGTGAAGGTCAGCCCCAGCATTTT	CASRRQGEGQPQHF
TRBJ2-3	NA	TRBD2	TRBV19	TGTGCCAGTAGTTCATTGTTTAGCGGGAGGAGAGATACGCAGTATTTT	CASSSLFSGRRDTQYF
TRBJ2-2	NA	NA	TRBV3-1/TRBV3-2	TGTGCCAGCAGCCAACAGGGTCCCTCGAACACCGGGGAGCTGTTTTTT	CASSQQGPSNTGELFF
TRBJ1-6	NA	NA	TRBV2	TGTGCCAGTGACAGTCCAATGAATAATTCACCCCTCCACTTT	CASDSPMNNSPLHF
TRBJ2-6	NA	NA	TRBV9	TGTGCCAGTAAGTCTCCCGGGGCCAACGTCCTGACTTTC	CASKSPGANVLTF
TRBJ2-3	NA	TRBD2	TRBV27	TGTGCCAGCAGTTCGCGACTAGCGGGAGTAGATACGCAGTATTTT	CASSSRLAGVDTQYF
TRBJ1-5	NA	NA	TRBV27	TGTGCCAGCAGTTTCGTAGATAGCAATCAGCCCCAGCATTTT	CASSFVDSNQPQHF
TRBJ2-1	NA	TRBD2	TRBV9	TGTGCCAGCAGCGCTAGCGGGAGACGGAATGAGCAGTTCTTC	CASSASGRRNEQFF